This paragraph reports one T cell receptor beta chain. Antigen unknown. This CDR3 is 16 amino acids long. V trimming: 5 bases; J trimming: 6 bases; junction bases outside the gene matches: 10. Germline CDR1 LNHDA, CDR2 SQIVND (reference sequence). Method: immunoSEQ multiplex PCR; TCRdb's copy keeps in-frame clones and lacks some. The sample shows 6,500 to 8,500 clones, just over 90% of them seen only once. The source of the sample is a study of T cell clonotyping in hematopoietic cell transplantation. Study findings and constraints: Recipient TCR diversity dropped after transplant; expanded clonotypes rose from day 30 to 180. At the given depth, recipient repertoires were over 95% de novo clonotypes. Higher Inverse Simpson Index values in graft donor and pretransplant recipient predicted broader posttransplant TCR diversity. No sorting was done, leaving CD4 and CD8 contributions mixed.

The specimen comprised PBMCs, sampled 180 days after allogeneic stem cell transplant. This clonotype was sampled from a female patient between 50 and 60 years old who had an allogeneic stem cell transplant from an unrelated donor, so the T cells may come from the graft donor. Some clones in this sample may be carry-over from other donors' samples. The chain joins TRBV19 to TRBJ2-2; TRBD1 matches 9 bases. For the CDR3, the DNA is TGTGCCAGTAGTCCTCTCGGGACAGGGAAGGCCGGGGAGCTGTTTTTT. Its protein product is CASSPLGTGKAGELFF.